The 27 T cell receptor beta chains below were found in one sample sequenced in a study of T cells in Graves' hyperthyroidism and ophthalmopathy. RNA transcripts served as the template for amplifying TCR beta CDR3 regions. Researchers ran a first-round RT-PCR on the TCR CDR3 using the HTBI primer set. One entry per CDR3 protein, called by TCRdb with MiXCR from the multiplex PCR reads. The sample records roughly 500,000 distinct CDR3 sequences, more than 45% being singletons. The sample comprised peripheral blood or thyroid tissue (not recorded which). The receptors were sampled from an adult woman with Graves' disease, either hyperthyroidism or ophthalmopathy (not recorded which).

This clonotype was counted at least ten times. The chain recombines TRBV14 with TRBJ2-7, with 11 bases aligning to TRBD2. V shed 5 bases and J 4 bases; nucleotides not matched to a gene: 7. CDR1 is SGHDN and CDR2 is FVKESK in the germline V gene. CDR3 size: 15 residues. The CDR3 nucleotides read TGTGCCAGCAGCAACCTAGCGGGAGGTGGATACGAGCAGTACTTC. Translation gives CASSNLAGGGYEQYF.

This clonotype showed up many times. The chain joins TRBV6-5 to TRBJ1-6; TRBD1 agrees at 9 bases. The CDR3 extends over 14 amino acids. Per germline, CDR1 MNHEY and CDR2 SVGAGI. V shed 6 bases, J shed 10 bases, and the junction held 7 bases outside the gene matches. The CDR3 loop reads CASSGGTGRSPLHF. The CDR3 coding sequence is TGTGCCAGCAGCGGCGGGACAGGGAGGTCACCCCTCCACTTT.

This clonotype was detected many times. V is TRBV7-9 and J is TRBJ1-2; 8 nucleotides line up with TRBD1. Trimming took 6 bases from V and 1 from J; bases not matched to a gene: 7. The CDR3 runs 15 residues. Per the germline V gene, CDR1 is SEHNR and CDR2 is FQNEAQ (reference sequence). Here the CDR3 reads CASRELGQVNYGYTF. CDR3 nucleotide sequence: TGTGCCAGCAGAGAGCTGGGACAGGTTAACTATGGCTACACCTTC.

There are many counts of this clonotype. The rearrangement joins TRBV3-1 to TRBJ2-7; 8 bases map to TRBD2. The CDR3 is made up of 15 amino acids. Trimming cost V 3 bases and J 2 bases; bases outside gene matches: 6. Germline lookup yields CDR1 LGHDT and CDR2 YNNKEL (reference sequence). CDR3 loop: CASSHKPGLAYEQYF. As DNA, the CDR3 is TGTGCCAGCAGCCACAAACCGGGACTAGCCTACGAGCAGTACTTC.

This clonotype was counted once. CDR3 sequence reads: CASSLHLDTEAFF. The CDR3, as DNA: TGTGCCAGCAGCTTACACCTGGACACTGAAGCTTTCTTT. This rearrangement joins TRBV7-3 to TRBJ1-1; D gene uncertain. V was shortened by 2 bases and J by 3 bases, with 7 bases between the two germline ends. The CDR3 sequence is 13 residues long. Germline V gene sequence: CDR1 SGHTA, CDR2 FQGTGA.

The chain carries TRBV10-3 and TRBJ1-2, with D possibly matching TRBD1 (6 bases). CDR3 length: 13 amino acids. From germline, CDR1 is ENHRY and CDR2 SYGVKD. V lost 5 bases to trimming and J lost 12 bases, with 19 bases between them. CDR3 amino acids: CAISSGQPSGNTF. The CDR3 DNA reads as TGTGCCATCAGTAGCGGACAGCCCTCTGGAAACACCTTC.

The chain has TRBV7-6 and TRBJ2-7; D not certain. The germline V gene encodes CDR1 SGHVS and CDR2 FNYEAQ. This CDR3 is 12 amino acids long. The CDR3, as DNA: TGTGCTAGAGATCCGAGGTCCTACGAGCAGTACTTC. It yields the protein CARDPRSYEQYF.

This clonotype has ten or more counts. The chain couples TRBV11-2 to TRBJ2-7; tentatively, D is TRBD2 (6 bases). Trimming removed 5 bases at V and 1 base at J, with 12 bases between. This CDR3 is built from 14 residues. Germline V gives CDR1 SGHAT, CDR2 FQNNGV. DNA for the CDR3: TGTGCCAGCAGCCGCCCGACTAGTTCCTACGAGCAGTACTTC. Translated: CASSRPTSSYEQYF. The variable domain in full, with the rest retrieved from reference TRBV11-2 and TRBJ2-7, is EAGVAQSPRYKIIEKRQSVAFWCNPISGHATLYWYQQILGQGPKLLIQFQNNGVVDDSQLPKDRFSAERLKGVDSTLKIQPAKLEDSAVYLCASSRPTSSYEQYFGPGTRLTVT.

This clonotype has at least ten counts. The chain links TRBV19 to TRBJ2-2; no clear D gene. Germline assignment: CDR1 LNHDA and CDR2 SQIVND (reference sequence). The CDR3 is made up of 13 amino acids. V lost 7 bases to trimming and J lost 1 base, with 7 bases between them. For the CDR3, the DNA is TGTGCCAGTATTTTGCAGAACACCGGGGAGCTGTTTTTT. It yields the protein CASILQNTGELFF. The full variable domain, with the rest looked up from reference TRBV19 and TRBJ2-2, is DGGITQSPKYLFRKEGQNVTLSCEQNLNHDAMYWYRQDPGQGLRLIYYSQIVNDFQKGDIAEGYSVSREKKESFPLTVTSAQKNPTAFYLCASILQNTGELFFGEGSRLTVL.

The sample holds many counts of this clonotype. Mismatch with germline at one junction end may stem from a read error. The chain is built from TRBV12-3 or TRBV12-4 and TRBJ2-7; perhaps TRBD2 as D (7 bases). The CDR3 has 13 residues. The CDR3 sequence: CASSLVAGARCDF. In nucleotides, the CDR3 is TGTGCCAGCAGTTTAGTCGCGGGGGCCCGGTGTGACTTC.

This CDR3 reads CASSQDREYGNTIYF. The CDR3 DNA is TGTGCCAGCAGCCAAGATCGGGAGTATGGAAACACCATATATTTT. The J gene is TRBJ1-3, the V gene TRBV12-3 or TRBV12-4; D call uncertain. This CDR3 contains 15 residues. Trimming took 6 bases from V and 3 from J, leaving 15 bases between them.

A word on this clonotype: The junction and the germline gene differ at one end; a read error may be behind it. The chain uses TRBV7-2 and TRBJ1-1; TRBD1 agrees at 10 bases. CDR1 SGHTA and CDR2 FQGNSA come from the germline V gene. The CDR3 has 14 amino acids. The DNA for the CDR3 is TGTGCCAGCAGCCCACCGGACAGGGGGACTGAAGCCTTCTTT. It yields the protein CASSPPDRGTEAFF.

The V gene is TRBV29-1, the J gene TRBJ1-2, with D perhaps TRBD1 (5 bases). CDR3 length equals 14 residues. With 6 bases removed from V and 7 bases from J, the gap between germline ends came to 21 bases. CDR1 is SQVTM and CDR2 is ANQGSEA in the germline V gene. For the CDR3, the DNA is TGCAGCGTGGCCCGGGGGACCGGGGAGAGTGGCTACACCTTC. This translates into CSVARGTGESGYTF.

This clonotype was seen repeatedly, ten times or more. This chain links TRBV7-2 with TRBJ1-4; maybe TRBD1 (5 bases). Per germline, CDR1 SGHTA and CDR2 FQGNSA. This CDR3 has 15 amino acids. The germline V and J ends were trimmed by 3 bases and 2 bases, with 10 bases remaining between them. The CDR3 here is CASSLYGATNEKLFF. CDR3 bases: TGTGCCAGCAGCTTGTACGGGGCTACTAATGAAAAACTGTTTTTT.

The V call is TRBV7-3, the J call TRBJ2-5; D might be TRBD2 (5 bases). V was pared by 1 base and J by 5 bases, with 20 bases between. The CDR3 totals 17 residues. Per germline, CDR1 SGHTA and CDR2 FQGTGA. This chain's CDR3 is CASSLRMAGELSETQYF. The CDR3 DNA sequence: TGTGCCAGCAGCTTAAGGATGGCCGGGGAGCTTTCCGAGACCCAGTACTTC.

The CDR3 is CAPSLDNPFNYGYTF. In nucleotides, the CDR3 is TGTGCGCCCAGCCTTGACAACCCGTTTAACTATGGCTACACCTTC. The chain joins TRBV7-6 to TRBJ1-2; no firm D call. This CDR3 contains 15 residues. Germline V gene lookup returns CDR1 SGHVS and CDR2 FNYEAQ.

V is TRBV24-1 and J is TRBJ2-3; D call uncertain. Trimming left V 3 bases short and J 4 bases short, with 16 bases between. CDR1 is KGHDR, CDR2 SFDVKD, per germline. There are 16 residues in the CDR3. CDR3 amino acids: CATSDPSDVISDTQYF. The CDR3 DNA sequence: TGTGCCACCAGTGATCCCAGCGATGTCATATCAGATACGCAGTATTTT.

The chain couples TRBV24-1 to TRBJ2-2; no definite D call. CDR3 length equals 14 residues. V shed 2 bases and J shed 7 bases, with 10 bases lying between them. The V gene's germline CDR1 is KGHDR and CDR2 SFDVKD. CDR3 DNA sequence: TGTGCCACCAGTGATTCGCGGTCTGGCGGGGAGCTGTTTTTT. It codes for CATSDSRSGGELFF.

The V and J genes are TRBV6-2 or TRBV6-3 and TRBJ2-2; 8 positions agree with TRBD1. The CDR3 consists of 18 residues. V was pared by 4 bases and J by 4 bases, with 14 bases of the junction left unmatched. Germline-derived CDR1 and CDR2 are MNHEY and SVGEGT. The CDR3 coding sequence is TGTGCCAGCAGTTCCATATCCGTGGGACAGGAAACCACCGGGGAGCTGTTTTTT. Translation: CASSSISVGQETTGELFF.

V and J are TRBV20-1 and TRBJ1-2; possible D gene TRBD1, 6 bases. Trimming removed 6 bases at V and 7 bases at J, with 21 bases between. Germline loops: CDR1 DFQATT, CDR2 SNEGSKA (reference sequence). This CDR3 has 14 amino acids. The CDR3 reads CSASSGWGARGYTF. The CDR3 region has the DNA TGCAGTGCCAGCAGCGGGTGGGGGGCGCGTGGCTACACCTTC.

Only a few counts were recorded for this clonotype. The rearrangement joins TRBV29-1 to TRBJ1-1; the D gene is possibly TRBD1 (6 bases). CDR3 size: 15 residues. Germline V CDR1 and CDR2: SQVTM, ANQGSEA. V lost 7 bases and J lost 0, with 18 bases in between. CDR3 sequence (DNA): TGCAGCGGACAAAAACAGGGAGGAATGAACACTGAAGCTTTCTTT. Amino acid sequence: CSGQKQGGMNTEAFF.

This clonotype was observed a few times. The rearrangement links TRBV29-1 to TRBJ2-7; a possible D gene is TRBD1 (6 bases). Germline CDR1 is SQVTM and CDR2 is ANQGSEA. Trimming removed 6 bases from V and 0 bases from J, with 9 bases in between. The CDR3 runs 12 residues. The CDR3 sequence: CSVGHHSYEQYF. As DNA, the CDR3 is TGCAGCGTGGGACACCACTCCTACGAGCAGTACTTC.

This clonotype has at least ten counts. This chain links TRBV20-1 with TRBJ1-4, with D unresolved. This CDR3 region has 11 residues. Deletions cut 4 bases from V and 3 bases from J, with 3 bases between. The germline CDR1 and CDR2 sequences are DFQATT and SNEGSKA (reference sequence). CDR3 loop: CSAKANEKLFF. The CDR3 region has the DNA TGCAGTGCTAAAGCTAATGAAAAACTGTTTTTT.

This clonotype was counted between two and nine times. This chain links TRBV10-3 with TRBJ2-7, with 7 positions matching TRBD1. The trim removed 8 bases at V and 3 bases at J, leaving 4 bases unmatched. The CDR3 loop spans 12 amino acids. CDR1 is ENHRY, CDR2 SYGVKD, per germline. CDR3 region: CAIAWDSYEQYF. In DNA form, the CDR3 reads TGTGCCATCGCGTGGGACAGCTACGAGCAGTACTTC.

The chain couples TRBV7-7 to TRBJ2-5; 8 nucleotides agree with TRBD2. Germline V lookup: CDR1 SSHAT, CDR2 FNYEAQ (reference sequence). This CDR3 is built from 14 residues. For the CDR3, the DNA is TGTGCTAGAACCCCGGGAGGGGTAGTAGAGACCCAGTACTTC. It codes for CARTPGGVVETQYF. The full variable domain, in which reference TRBV7-7 and TRBJ2-5 provide the parts outside the CDR3, is GAGVSQSPRYKVTKRGQDVTLRCDPISSHATLYWYQQALGQGPEFLTYFNYEAQPDKSGLPSDRFSAERPEGSISTLTIQRTEQRDSAMYRCARTPGGVVETQYFGPGTRLLVL.

Concerning this clonotype: A single base separates this from a much larger clone, so it may be a read error. This chain joins TRBV20-1 and TRBJ2-2; maybe TRBD2 (5 bases). V was shortened by 6 bases and J by 1 base, with 15 bases between the two germline ends. The germline gives CDR1 DFQATT, CDR2 SNEGSKA (reference sequence). This CDR3 has 15 residues. For the CDR3, the DNA is TGCAGTGCGCGGCTTGCGGGCAGGAACACCGGGGAGCTGTTTTTT. It encodes CSARLAGRNTGELFF.

Relative to its sample, this clonotype is medium-sized (0.01 to 0.1%). The CDR3 bases are TGCAGTGCTAGAGATGGGGGGAGGGATGGCTACACCTTC. Amino acids: CSARDGGRDGYTF. J is TRBJ1-2 and V is TRBV20-1; D perhaps matches TRBD1 (5 bases). The CDR3 totals 13 residues. Germline-derived CDR1 and CDR2 are DFQATT and SNEGSKA (reference sequence). Trimming shortened V by 0 bases and J by 6 bases, and 11 bases separated the two germline ends.